This record covers a single T cell receptor (beta chain). This CDR3 has 16 amino acids. Germline V gene data show CDR1 as SSHAT and CDR2 as FNYEAQ (reference sequence). The J segment lost 8 bases and the V segment lost 4 bases, leaving 8 bases of the junction unmatched. This specimen belongs to a study of blood T cell repertoires in COVID-19. Produced via immunoSEQ multiplex PCR; TCRdb's table is partial and in-frame only. The sample lists around 120,000 clones, roughly 90% seen once, with 3.7% in the top ten. The chain is built from TRBV7-7 and TRBJ2-1, with 13 bases identical to TRBD2. Input material: peripheral blood. This clonotype originated in a middle-aged man with active COVID-19. The CDR3 sequence: CASSSQGLAGRDEQFF. Written as DNA, the CDR3 is TGTGCCAGCAGCTCCCAGGGACTAGCGGGGCGGGATGAGCAGTTCTTC. Together with reference TRBV7-7 and TRBJ2-1, the CDR3 gives the full variable domain: GAGVSQSPRYKVTKRGQDVTLRCDPISSHATLYWYQQALGQGPEFLTYFNYEAQPDKSGLPSDRFSAERPEGSISTLTIQRTEQRDSAMYRCASSSQGLAGRDEQFFGPGTRLTVL.